These 21 T cell receptor beta chains were all obtained from the same sample, sequenced in a study of metastatic and nonmetastatic thyroid tumors. Patients had received no treatment of any kind before thyroid surgery. TCRdb re-analyzed the PCR reads using MiXCR. The sample contains some 20,000 clones, 10% to 15% of which appear only once. The specimen was blood. These receptors were collected from a male donor with papillary thyroid cancer or a benign thyroid nodule (not recorded which). Some clones in this sample may be carry-over from other donors' samples.

This clone has ten or more counts. The genes are TRBV19 and TRBJ2-1, with D possibly TRBD2 on 7 matching bases. Trimming shortened V by 8 bases and J by 4 bases, and 30 bases separated the two germline ends. The CDR3 has 19 residues. CDR1 and CDR2 from the germline V gene are LNHDA and SQIVND (reference sequence). The CDR3 region is CASDSPGAGRETEYNEQFF. The CDR3 bases are TGTGCCAGTGACAGTCCGGGGGCGGGGCGGGAGACCGAATACAATGAGCAGTTCTTC. Complete variable domain (other parts from reference TRBV19 and TRBJ2-1): DGGITQSPKYLFRKEGQNVTLSCEQNLNHDAMYWYRQDPGQGLRLIYYSQIVNDFQKGDIAEGYSVSREKKESFPLTVTSAQKNPTAFYLCASDSPGAGRETEYNEQFFGPGTRLTVL.

This clone was detected only once. The chain couples TRBV5-1 to TRBJ1-3; possibly TRBD1 for D (6 bases). CDR1 is SGHRS, CDR2 YFSETQ, per germline. This CDR3 has 15 residues. V gave up 1 base and J gave up 4 bases, with 12 bases separating them. CDR3 in DNA: TGCGCCAGCAGCTTGACCGGACAGCCAGGAAACACCATATATTTT. It codes for CASSLTGQPGNTIYF.

This clone occurred a few times. The rearrangement links TRBV28 to TRBJ1-5, with TRBD1 matching 10 bases. The CDR3 covers 15 residues. With V trimmed by 6 bases and J by 8 bases, 10 bases remained unmatched. Germline V gene sequence: CDR1 MDHEN, CDR2 SYDVKM. The CDR3 region has the DNA TGTGCCAGCAGACCGGGACAGGGGTATTATGAGCCCCAGCATTTT. It encodes CASRPGQGYYEPQHF.

By share, this clone ranks as medium-sized. CDR3 in amino acids: CATMGGAARTNNSPLHF. The CDR3 coding sequence is TGTGCCACCATGGGGGGGGCGGCGCGGACTAATAATTCACCCCTCCACTTT. The genes are TRBV6-1 and TRBJ1-6; D may be TRBD1 (6 bases). Germline loops: CDR1 MNHNS, CDR2 SASEGT. The CDR3 length is 17 residues. Trimming pared 10 bases from V and 5 bases from J, leaving 24 bases between.

Turning to this clone: This may come from a read error, since a much larger clone is one base off. The chain combines TRBV7-8 with TRBJ1-1, with unresolved D. Per the germline V gene, CDR1 is SGHVS and CDR2 is FQNEAQ. This CDR3 contains 13 residues. CDR3 protein: CASSSTRNTESFF. DNA for the CDR3: TGTGCCAGCAGCTCGACGAGGAACACTGAATCTTTCTTT.

Written as DNA, the CDR3 is TGTGCCAGCAGTGTGGGGGCAGTCTATGGCTACACCTTC. Its translation is CASSVGAVYGYTF. This rearrangement joins TRBV28 to TRBJ1-2, with D possibly being TRBD1 (6 bases). Trimming shortened V by 5 bases and J by 4 bases, and 11 bases separated the two germline ends. The CDR3 loop spans 13 amino acids. The germline CDR1 and CDR2 sequences are MDHEN and SYDVKM.

Many counts were recorded for this clone. V usage is TRBV3-1 and J usage is TRBJ1-6; no firm D call. From germline, CDR1 is LGHDT and CDR2 YNNKEL (reference sequence). CDR3 length: 13 amino acids. Deletions cut 1 base from V and 5 bases from J, with 3 bases between. DNA for the CDR3: TGTGCCAGCAGCCAAGTTCATAATTCACCCCTCCACTTT. Encoded protein: CASSQVHNSPLHF.

This clone was detected ten times or more. The chain has TRBV30 and TRBJ1-2; D may be TRBD1 (6 bases). V was trimmed by 0 bases and J by 6 bases, leaving 14 bases between them. Germline V gene lookup returns CDR1 GTSNPN and CDR2 SVGIG (reference sequence). The CDR3 is 14 residues long. CDR3 in DNA: TGTGCCTGGAGTGTAGAAGGGGGAATGGATGGCTACACCTTC. This translates into CAWSVEGGMDGYTF.

This clone rates as medium-sized. The chain uses TRBV5-1 and TRBJ2-7, with 7 positions matching TRBD1. The CDR3 runs to 15 residues. CDR1 and CDR2 from the germline V gene are SGHRS and YFSETQ. The V and J ends lost 0 bases and 4 bases, in that order; junction bases with no gene match: 7. The CDR3 bases are TGCGCCAGCAGCTTGGGAACAGGGGCGATATACGAGCAGTACTTC. Its protein is CASSLGTGAIYEQYF.

V usage is TRBV29-1 and J usage is TRBJ1-2; TRBD1 might be the D (6 bases). Trimming stripped 5 bases from V and 8 bases from J, with 18 bases between. Germline V gene data show CDR1 as SQVTM and CDR2 as ANQGSEA. The CDR3 contains 13 residues. The CDR3 nucleotides are TGCAGCGTTCCTCACTCCAGGGGACGGGGCTACACCTTC. Its translation: CSVPHSRGRGYTF.

This clone was seen many times. The chain employs TRBV9 and TRBJ2-3; D possibly corresponds to TRBD1 (5 bases). Germline V gene lookup returns CDR1 SGDLS and CDR2 YYNGEE. The CDR3 consists of 13 residues. The V end lost 2 bases, the J end lost 6 bases, and 10 bases lay between the germline ends. The CDR3 sequence: CASSVAGWDTQYF. In nucleotides, the CDR3 is TGTGCCAGCAGCGTGGCAGGGTGGGATACGCAGTATTTT. Complete variable domain (other parts from reference TRBV9 and TRBJ2-3): DSGVTQTPKHLITATGQRVTLRCSPRSGDLSVYWYQQSLDQGLQFLIQYYNGEERAKGNILERFSAQQFPDLHSELNLSSLELGDSALYFCASSVAGWDTQYFGPGTRLTVL.

This clone was counted ten times or more. This chain links TRBV3-1 with TRBJ2-2; 13 bases line up with TRBD2. Trimming at V came to 4 bases and at J to 6 bases, leaving 2 bases not matched to a gene. The length of the CDR3 is 15 residues. CDR1 LGHDT and CDR2 YNNKEL come from the germline V gene (reference sequence). This CDR3 is CASSRTSGSAGELFF. In nucleotides, the CDR3 is TGTGCCAGCAGCCGGACTAGCGGGAGCGCCGGGGAGCTGTTTTTT. The whole variable domain, remainder taken from reference TRBV3-1 and TRBJ2-2, is DTAVSQTPKYLVTQMGNDKSIKCEQNLGHDTMYWYKQDSKKFLKIMFSYNNKELIINETVPNRFSPKSPDKAHLNLHINSLELGDSAVYFCASSRTSGSAGELFFGEGSRLTVL.

Comment on this clone: This same CDR3 is encoded by further DNA sequences in the sample. The gene calls are TRBV2 and TRBJ1-2; weak D call: TRBD1 (5 bases). V was cut by 2 bases and J by 0 bases, with 7 bases left in between. Germline V gene data show CDR1 as SNHLY and CDR2 as FYNNEI. The CDR3 consists of 14 residues. The DNA of the CDR3 is TGTGCCAGCAGTGAAAGGGGTCCTAACTATGGCTACACCTTC. It codes for CASSERGPNYGYTF. Full variable domain (missing parts from reference TRBV2 and TRBJ1-2): EPEVTQTPSHQVTQMGQEVILRCVPISNHLYFYWYRQILGQKVEFLVSFYNNEISEKSEIFDDQFSVERPDGSNFTLKIRSTKLEDSAMYFCASSERGPNYGYTFGSGTRLTVV.

The chain combines TRBV11-2 with TRBJ2-1, with a tentative D call TRBD2 (5 bases). CDR1 is SGHAT and CDR2 is FQNNGV in the germline V gene. CDR3 length: 15 residues. Trimming left V 1 base short and J 4 bases short, with 11 bases between. CDR3 amino acids: CASSLVATRYNEQFF. The CDR3 nucleotides are TGTGCCAGCAGCTTAGTAGCGACTCGGTACAATGAGCAGTTCTTC. Drawing the rest from reference TRBV11-2 and TRBJ2-1, the complete variable domain is EAGVAQSPRYKIIEKRQSVAFWCNPISGHATLYWYQQILGQGPKLLIQFQNNGVVDDSQLPKDRFSAERLKGVDSTLKIQPAKLEDSAVYLCASSLVATRYNEQFFGPGTRLTVL.

In this sample, this clone is medium-sized. The CDR3 loop reads CASRSASGTWEQYF. In DNA, the CDR3 is TGTGCCAGCAGATCGGCTAGCGGGACGTGGGAGCAGTACTTC. The chain uses TRBV6-1 and TRBJ2-7; 9 bases fit TRBD2. V lost 6 bases to trimming and J lost 7 bases; unmatched junction nucleotides: 10. From germline, CDR1 is MNHNS and CDR2 SASEGT. This CDR3 region has 14 residues.

In its sample, this clone is medium-sized. The genes are TRBV6-1 and TRBJ1-3; 7 nucleotides match TRBD1. From germline, CDR1 is MNHNS and CDR2 SASEGT. The CDR3 consists of 13 residues. With V trimmed by 6 bases and J by 5 bases, 4 bases remained unmatched. DNA for the CDR3: TGTGCCAGCAGGGGGACAGTTAGAAACACCATATATTTT. It codes for CASRGTVRNTIYF.

Notes on this clone: A much more abundant neighbour one base away suggests this may be a read error. The same CDR3 arises from other DNA sequences in this sample as well. The chain carries TRBV5-1 and TRBJ2-5; TRBD1 is a possible D gene (6 bases). The CDR3 loop spans 15 amino acids. V was clipped by 4 bases and J by 14 bases, with 27 bases between them. CDR1 SGHRS and CDR2 YFSETQ come from the germline V gene. Here the CDR3 DNA reads TGCGCCAGCAGCCCAAACACAGGGAAAGTGGAGACCCGATACTTC. It is translated as CASSPNTGKVETRYF.

This clone was found many times. This chain joins TRBV29-1 and TRBJ2-3, with D possibly being TRBD1 (6 bases). CDR3 length equals 12 residues. Trimming cost V 2 bases and J 6 bases, with 9 bases left between them. Per germline, CDR1 SQVTM and CDR2 ANQGSEA. CDR3 loop: CSVETGTDTQYF. The DNA of the CDR3 is TGCAGCGTTGAAACAGGGACCGATACGCAGTATTTT.

This clone was counted only a few times. The chain links TRBV4-1 to TRBJ2-1; 11 bases map to TRBD1. Germline V gene data show CDR1 as MGHRA and CDR2 as YSYEKL. The CDR3 sequence is 19 residues long. V shed 0 bases, J shed 6 bases, and the junction held 13 bases outside the gene matches. The CDR3 nucleotides read TGCGCCAGCAGCCAAGATCAGCCGCCGGGACAGGGGGTGCGCAATGAGCAGTTCTTC. Protein sequence: CASSQDQPPGQGVRNEQFF.

By share, this clone ranks as medium-sized. The chain has TRBV12-3 or TRBV12-4 and TRBJ2-7, with 9 bases that match TRBD2. The CDR3 totals 16 residues. V lost 3 bases to trimming and J lost 5 bases; unmatched junction nucleotides: 11. Here the CDR3 reads CASSFGGTSFLDEQYF. CDR3 nucleotides: TGTGCCAGCAGTTTTGGAGGGACTAGCTTTCTCGACGAGCAGTACTTC.

This clone is medium-sized (0.01 to 0.1%) within its sample. V usage is TRBV6-1 and J usage is TRBJ2-7; 9 nucleotides align to TRBD1. CDR1 is MNHNS, CDR2 SASEGT, per germline. The CDR3 totals 15 residues. Trimming removed 7 bases from V and 3 bases from J; junction bases left unmatched: 10. The chain's CDR3 is CASTQLGTGLYEQYF. The CDR3, as DNA: TGTGCCAGCACCCAACTAGGGACAGGGCTCTACGAGCAGTACTTC.